The TCR beta chain under discussion was sequenced for a study of blood T cell repertoires in COVID-19. Overall study: Samples came from the United States, Italy and Spain, spanning acute and convalescent COVID-19. PBMCs, B-cell-depleted T cells, or T cells provided the cDNA or gDNA that made up the material.

Seattle patients were enrolled during active infection and followed longitudinally. Original processing notes: Amplification of reference gene primers was used by the study to estimate nucleated cell counts. Produced via immunoSEQ multiplex PCR; TCRdb's table is partial and in-frame only. The V and J calls and the clone size are those of that table, but D and trimming were determined from the DNA. Of over 250,000 clones listed, approximately 86% are singletons. The receptor's source is a woman in her 70s with COVID-19, enrolled during active disease. The sample consisted of peripheral blood.

The CDR3: CASSLTGDSNQPQHF. The CDR3 nucleotides are TGTGCCAGCAGCTTAACAGGCGATAGCAATCAGCCCCAGCATTTT. The chain joins TRBV7-2 to TRBJ1-5, with D perhaps TRBD1 (5 bases). CDR3 length equals 15 residues. Trimming pared 2 bases from V and 0 bases from J, leaving 8 bases between. Germline V CDR1 and CDR2: SGHTA, FQGNSA.